One sample yielded the 27 T cell receptor beta chains listed below, sequenced in a study of CD8+CD57+ T cells in acquired aplastic anemia. Individuals selected for sequencing had exhibited CD8+CD57+ cell expansion on flow cytometry. For CDR3 and TCR beta VDJ profiling, genomic DNA was the template used. TCRdb redid the calling of the reads with MiXCR, one entry per CDR3 protein. The table shows hundreds of thousands of distinct CDR3 sequences, with approximately 82% occurring only once. Sequenced: sorted CD4+, CD8+, or CD8+CD57+ T cells (not recorded which) from PBMCs. Source of these receptors: a human donor with aplastic anemia.

In the case of this clonotype: Because the CDR3 is missing its conserved closing phenylalanine or tryptophan, this is likely a read error. The chain couples TRBV19 to TRBJ2-1, with a tentative D call TRBD2 (7 bases). CDR1 and CDR2 from the germline V gene are LNHDA and SQIVND (reference sequence). Trimming removed 5 bases from V and 8 bases from J, with 22 bases in between. CDR3 length equals 16 residues. CDR3 sequence (DNA): TGTGCCAGTAGTTTAGCTAGCGGAGGGGGGAACGATGAGCAGTTCCTC. This codes for CASSLASGGGNDEQFL.

Note on this clonotype: The junction and the germline gene differ at one end; a read error may be behind it. The chain couples TRBV7-8 to TRBJ2-3; the D gene could be TRBD1 or TRBD2 (6 bases each). The length of the CDR3 is 16 residues. CDR1 and CDR2 from the germline V gene are SGHVS and FQNEAQ. CDR3 sequence: CASSLATGPDTQNQYF. The DNA for the CDR3 is TGTGCCAGCAGCCTAGCGACAGGTCCCGATACGCAGAATCAGTATTTT.

The chain employs TRBV29-1 and TRBJ1-1, with a tentative D call TRBD1 (5 bases). This CDR3 is built from 13 residues. Trimming removed 1 base from V and 7 bases from J, with 13 bases in between. Germline V CDR1 and CDR2: SQVTM, ANQGSEA. This CDR3 is CSVEVGRADEAFF. The CDR3 DNA reads TGCAGCGTTGAAGTGGGCAGGGCCGATGAAGCTTTCTTT. Based on the CDR3 plus reference TRBV29-1 and TRBJ1-1, the full variable domain is SAVISQKPSRDICQRGTSLTIQCQVDSQVTMMFWYRQQPGQSLTLIATANQGSEATYESGFVIDKFPISRPNLTFSTLTVSNMSPEDSSIYLCSVEVGRADEAFFGQGTRLTVV.

The chain has TRBV9 and TRBJ2-3; 8 nucleotides line up with TRBD2. The CDR3 loop spans 14 amino acids. V shed 2 bases and J 8 bases; nucleotides not matched to a gene: 7. Germline CDR1 reads SGDLS; CDR2 reads YYNGEE. DNA of the CDR3: TGTGCCAGCAGCGTCGCGGGAGGTCCGGCTACGCAGTATTTT. Translated, it gives CASSVAGGPATQYF.

The rearrangement uses TRBV7-8 and TRBJ1-6, with D possibly being TRBD1 (6 bases). This CDR3 has 18 amino acids. V was cut by 5 bases and J by 2 bases, with 19 bases left in between. Germline V CDR1 and CDR2: SGHVS, FQNEAQ. The CDR3 reads CASSPRDTRSTYNSPLHF. Written as DNA, the CDR3 is TGTGCCAGCAGCCCCAGGGACACTAGAAGCACCTATAATTCACCCCTCCACTTT.

A note on this clonotype: Sequence at one end of the junction differs from germline and may be a read error. For the CDR3, the DNA is TGTGCCGGACAGTGGGCTAGGGGGGACCTGTACTTC. Amino acids: CAGQWARGDLYF. The V and J genes are TRBV7-9 and TRBJ2-2, with D possibly being TRBD1 or TRBD2 (6 bases each). Germline V gene data show CDR1 as SEHNR and CDR2 as FQNEAQ (reference sequence). This CDR3 region has 12 residues.

V is TRBV4-1 and J is TRBJ1-6; no clear D gene. Trimming took 0 bases from V and 9 from J, leaving 9 bases between them. Germline CDR1 reads MGHRA; CDR2 reads YSYEKL. The length of the CDR3 is 14 residues. The CDR3 DNA is TGCGCCAGCAGCCAAGATAAGTCGGGTTCACCCCTCCACTTT. Protein: CASSQDKSGSPLHF.

Concerning this clonotype itself: The missing conserved phenylalanine or tryptophan at the end of this CDR3 makes a read error likely. The CDR3 region has the DNA TGTGCCAGTAGCATAGCGAGCGGAGCCGACAATGATCAGCAGTTCGTC. This gives the protein CASSIASGADNDQQFV. This chain uses TRBV19 with TRBJ2-1, with D maybe TRBD2 (5 bases). The CDR3 is 16 residues long. Looked up from germline, CDR1 is LNHDA and CDR2 is SQIVND (reference sequence).

This chain connects TRBV5-4 to TRBJ2-1; D gene uncertain. Trimming shortened V by 2 bases and J by 3 bases, and 9 bases separated the two germline ends. CDR3 length: 14 residues. CDR1 is SGHNT and CDR2 is YYREEE in the germline V gene (reference sequence). DNA for the CDR3: TGTGCCAGCAGCTTTACTACGTTCTACAATGAGCAGTTCTTC. Translation gives CASSFTTFYNEQFF.

This chain uses TRBV7-2 with TRBJ1-1; D is unresolved. V shed 3 bases and J shed 3 bases, with 2 bases lying between them. The length of the CDR3 is 11 residues. CDR1 is SGHTA, CDR2 FQGNSA, per germline. The CDR3 loop reads CASSFDTEAFF. The CDR3 bases are TGTGCCAGCAGCTTTGACACTGAAGCTTTCTTT.

This chain links TRBV7-8 with TRBJ2-1, with D hard to call. Near its end, the DNA agrees better with TRBJ2-7, so the J call may be wrong. The CDR3 runs to 14 residues. The germline V gene has CDR1 SGHVS and CDR2 FQNEAQ. The CDR3 nucleotides read TGTGCCAGTCAAAGTCTTGGAGCCTACGATGCGCAGTACTTC. Translated: CASQSLGAYDAQYF.

This chain connects TRBV2 to TRBJ2-7, with 7 bases lining up with TRBD1. The CDR3 totals 12 residues. Germline V gene lookup returns CDR1 SNHLY and CDR2 FYNNEI. V shed 7 bases and J 1 base; nucleotides not matched to a gene: 1. This CDR3 reads CASKGQSYEQYF. For the CDR3, the DNA is TGTGCCAGCAAGGGACAGTCCTACGAGCAGTACTTC.

Notes on this clonotype: Since no conserved phenylalanine or tryptophan closes the CDR3, a read error is the likely cause. Because the CDR3's place on the DNA is in doubt, the DNA is left out and the CDR3 is given as listed by TCRdb. The chain employs TRBV7-7 and TRBJ2-5; the tabulated D call, TRBD1, remains unverified against the DNA. From its first to its last residue, the CDR3 has 13 amino acids. Germline V gives CDR1 SSHAT, CDR2 FNYEAQ (reference sequence). This CDR3 reads CAGSVGAEAQHFG.

Many counts were recorded for this clonotype. The chain recombines TRBV27 with TRBJ2-1; D remains unclear. The CDR3 runs to 14 residues. CDR1 MNHEY and CDR2 SMNVEV come from the germline V gene (reference sequence). The V gene lost 5 bases and the J gene lost 0 bases, with 8 bases spanning the gap. CDR3 region: CASSPPFSYNEQFF. The CDR3 DNA follows: TGTGCCAGCAGTCCCCCGTTCTCCTACAATGAGCAGTTCTTC.

Remarks on this clonotype: The conserved phenylalanine or tryptophan normally closing the CDR3 is absent here, so this likely arose from a read error. The DNA is left out, because the CDR3 cannot be placed on it with certainty; the CDR3 is given as TCRdb lists it. The V and J genes are TRBV7-9 and TRBJ2-3; the listed D gene, TRBD2, was not tested against the DNA. Ends included, the CDR3 has 14 residues. CDR1 and CDR2 from the germline V gene are SEHNR and FQNEAQ (reference sequence). The CDR3 spells CASSLQGGPETEYL.

At least ten counts were recorded for this clonotype. This chain joins TRBV9 and TRBJ2-1; 7 nucleotides line up with TRBD2. The CDR3 is 16 residues long. CDR1 is SGDLS and CDR2 is YYNGEE in the germline V gene. J lost 5 bases, V lost 3 bases, and 11 bases had no gene match. The DNA of the CDR3 is TGTGCCAGCAGCGGTGCGGGAGCTAAGGGAAACAATGAGCAGTTCTTC. This gives the protein CASSGAGAKGNNEQFF.

This clonotype was seen only a few times. The V call is TRBV5-5, the J call TRBJ2-5, with TRBD1 as a possible D gene (5 bases). V dropped 4 bases and J dropped 2 bases, with 12 bases sitting between them. The CDR3 runs 14 residues. Germline-derived CDR1 and CDR2 are SGHKS and YYEKEE (reference sequence). Here the CDR3 reads CASSPDRQQETQYF. The CDR3 DNA reads TGTGCCAGCAGCCCCGACAGACAGCAAGAGACCCAGTACTTC.

Worth noting for this clonotype: At one end, the junction sequence differs from germline, possibly due to a read error. This sequence joins TRBV5-6 and TRBJ2-1; 7 bases match TRBD2. The germline V gene encodes CDR1 SGHDT and CDR2 YYEEEE. The CDR3 has 13 amino acids. This CDR3 is CASSWGTAGSLSF. The CDR3, as DNA: TGTGCCAGCAGCTGGGGAACAGCGGGAAGTCTGTCCTTC.

To note about this clonotype: An end of the junction does not agree with germline; a read error may underlie this. V and J are TRBV9 and TRBJ1-6; a weak D match, TRBD1 (6 bases). The CDR3 runs to 14 residues. In germline, CDR1 is SGDLS, CDR2 YYNGEE. The DNA for the CDR3 is TGTGCCAGCGGTGAGGGGGGCACACATACGCCCCACTACTTT. Translating gives CASGEGGTHTPHYF.

The chain combines TRBV7-2 with TRBJ2-5, with D tentatively TRBD1 (5 bases). Gene TRBJ2-1 matches the end of the DNA better, so the J call may be wrong. Germline V CDR1 and CDR2: SGHTA, FQGNSA. The CDR3 is made up of 13 amino acids. In nucleotides, the CDR3 is TGTGCCAGCAGCTGGATGGCAGGGAATGAGCAGTTCTTC. This codes for CASSWMAGNEQFF.

This sequence joins TRBV7-8 and TRBJ2-7; D uncertain. V was trimmed by 5 bases and J by 4 bases, leaving 9 bases between them. The germline V gene encodes CDR1 SGHVS and CDR2 FQNEAQ. CDR3 length: 12 amino acids. CDR3 sequence: CASSLRVYEQYF. The CDR3 DNA reads TGTGCCAGCAGCCTCCGGGTTTACGAGCAGTACTTC.

This chain connects TRBV7-2 to TRBJ2-3; maybe TRBD2 (6 bases). The V end lost 5 bases, the J end lost 15 bases, and 24 bases lay between the germline ends. The V gene's germline CDR1 is SGHTA and CDR2 FQGNSA. The CDR3 sequence is 14 residues long. In DNA form, the CDR3 reads TGTGCCAGCAGCGCAGGTGGAGGGCCACCCCCCCACTATTTT. Translation: CASSAGGGPPPHYF.

This clonotype was seen a handful of times. The chain uses TRBV29-1 and TRBJ1-1, with D possibly TRBD1 on 5 matching bases. Trimming took 3 bases from V and 7 from J, leaving 9 bases between them. The CDR3 extends over 11 amino acids. CDR1 and CDR2 from the germline V gene are SQVTM and ANQGSEA. The CDR3 nucleotides read TGCAGCGTTGATCGAGGGGTTGAAGCTTTCTTT. Residues: CSVDRGVEAFF.

Worth noting for this clonotype: Germline and junction disagree at one end, which may indicate a read error. CDR3 nucleotide sequence: TGTGCCAGCAGCTTAGGACACGGAGGCTACGATCAGGACTTC. This encodes CASSLGHGGYDQDF. The chain employs TRBV7-3 and TRBJ2-7; possibly TRBD1 or TRBD2 for D (5 bases each). The germline V gene encodes CDR1 SGHTA and CDR2 FQGTGA. The CDR3 spans 14 residues.

The chain links TRBV11-3 to TRBJ1-1; D perhaps matches TRBD1 (5 bases). Germline loops: CDR1 SGHNT, CDR2 YENEEA. Trimming took off 0 bases at V and 4 bases at J, with 12 bases between the two ends. The CDR3 runs to 15 residues. The CDR3 loop reads CASSLDQGVGTEAFF. CDR3 bases: TGTGCCAGCAGCTTAGATCAAGGGGTTGGCACTGAAGCTTTCTTT. Full variable domain (missing parts from reference TRBV11-3 and TRBJ1-1): EAGVVQSPRYKIIEKKQPVAFWCNPISGHNTLYWYLQNLGQGPELLIRYENEEAVDDSQLPKDRFSAERLKGVDSTLKIQPAELGDSAVYLCASSLDQGVGTEAFFGQGTRLTVV.

The chain is built from TRBV5-6 and TRBJ2-3, with D possibly matching TRBD2 (7 bases). The CDR3 extends over 16 amino acids. From germline, CDR1 is SGHDT and CDR2 YYEEEE. The V end was cut by 4 bases, the J end by 5 bases, with 20 bases between. The CDR3 region is CASSLKRGGGKDTQYF. CDR3 sequence (DNA): TGTGCCAGCAGCCTGAAGAGGGGGGGGGGTAAAGATACGCAGTATTTT.

This clonotype was seen a single time. Here the CDR3 reads CASSFHPDGRAHFYEQYV. The CDR3, as DNA: TGTGCCAGCAGCTTTCATCCAGACGGGAGAGCCCATTTCTACGAGCAGTACGTC. The V gene is TRBV7-9, the J gene TRBJ2-7; D possibly corresponds to TRBD2 (6 bases). Trimming left V 3 bases short and J 3 bases short, with 24 bases between. Germline-derived CDR1 and CDR2 are SEHNR and FQNEAQ (reference sequence). The CDR3 has 18 residues.